This entry lists 17 T cell receptor beta chains sequenced from one sample in a study of T cells in localized non-small cell lung cancer. Produced via immunoSEQ multiplex PCR; TCRdb's table is partial and in-frame only. The sample has approximately 23,000 clones; around nine tenths are singletons. The sample here was peripheral blood, taken before any cancer treatment. These receptors came from a male donor at least 60 years old with stage I lung adenocarcinoma.

In its sample, this clone was seen once. The chain links TRBV6-6 to TRBJ2-1, with TRBD2 matching 12 bases. CDR1 is MNHNY, CDR2 SVGAGI, per germline (reference sequence). V lost 0 bases, J lost 8 bases, and 5 bases stayed unmatched. The CDR3 is made up of 16 amino acids. This CDR3 reads CASSYSGTSGSYEQFF. DNA for the CDR3: TGTGCCAGCAGTTACTCCGGGACTAGCGGGTCTTATGAGCAGTTCTTC.

The chain carries TRBV4-3 and TRBJ2-1, with D possibly matching TRBD1 (5 bases). V was clipped by 5 bases and J by 5 bases, with 7 bases between them. There are 12 residues in the CDR3. CDR1 and CDR2 (germline): LGHNA, YSLEER. CDR3 residues: CASSDRHNEQFF. CDR3 nucleotides: TGCGCCAGCAGCGACAGACACAATGAGCAGTTCTTC.

The chain joins TRBV28 to TRBJ1-5; D is unresolved. From germline, CDR1 is MDHEN and CDR2 SYDVKM. The CDR3 totals 15 residues. The ends were cut back, 3 bases at V and 0 bases at J, with 9 bases in the middle. CDR3 bases: TGTGCCAGCAGTTTCGGTGGCAGTAGCAATCAGCCCCAGCATTTT. It specifies CASSFGGSSNQPQHF.

This clone is categorized as medium-sized (0.01 to 0.1%). This chain links TRBV6-1 with TRBJ2-3, with TRBD1 identical over 8 bases. There are 15 residues in the CDR3. J lost 0 bases, V lost 6 bases, and 5 bases had no gene match. In germline, CDR1 is MNHNS, CDR2 SASEGT. CDR3 nucleotides: TGTGCCAGCAGCGCCGGACAGGGTAGCACAGATACGCAGTATTTT. Its protein is CASSAGQGSTDTQYF.

This clone appeared once. In nucleotides, the CDR3 is TGTGCCAGTAGTACTACCAAGATGGGGTCCAATCAGCCCCAGCATTTT. It translates to CASSTTKMGSNQPQHF. The chain joins TRBV19 to TRBJ1-5, with D unresolved. CDR3 length: 16 amino acids. V dropped 4 bases and J dropped 3 bases, with 16 bases sitting between them. The germline CDR1 and CDR2 sequences are LNHDA and SQIVND (reference sequence). Together with reference TRBV19 and TRBJ1-5, the CDR3 gives the full variable domain: DGGITQSPKYLFRKEGQNVTLSCEQNLNHDAMYWYRQDPGQGLRLIYYSQIVNDFQKGDIAEGYSVSREKKESFPLTVTSAQKNPTAFYLCASSTTKMGSNQPQHFGDGTRLSIL.

The chain combines TRBV9 with TRBJ1-6; D uncertain. CDR3 length equals 15 residues. V gave up 3 bases and J gave up 11 bases, with 18 bases separating them. Looked up from germline, CDR1 is SGDLS and CDR2 is YYNGEE. The CDR3 DNA follows: TGTGCCAGCAGCGGTGGAGAGGGTAAAATAACACCCCTCCACTTT. This encodes CASSGGEGKITPLHF.

This clone is a singleton in its sample. The chain recombines TRBV7-1 with TRBJ1-1; D not certain. TRBV7-1 is an open reading frame whose function is uncertain. The CDR3 totals 13 residues. V lost 5 bases and J 2 bases, leaving 9 bases between the germline ends. CDR3 amino acids: CASSPQPNTEAFF. In nucleotides, the CDR3 is TGTGCCAGCAGCCCACAGCCTAACACTGAAGCTTTCTTT.

This sequence joins TRBV7-2 and TRBJ1-1, with D perhaps TRBD1 (6 bases). The CDR3 has 16 residues. Germline V gene sequence: CDR1 SGHTA, CDR2 FQGNSA. V lost 5 bases and J lost 10, with 26 bases in between. CDR3 residues: CASSHRQVQTANLAFF. The CDR3 region has the DNA TGTGCCAGCAGCCACAGACAGGTTCAGACGGCTAACCTAGCTTTCTTT.

V is TRBV7-2 and J is TRBJ2-7; the D is unclear. The CDR3 has 14 residues. CDR1 SGHTA and CDR2 FQGNSA come from the germline V gene. V was clipped by 4 bases and J by 0 bases, with 10 bases between them. CDR3 DNA sequence: TGTGCCAGCAGCTCCTACAGAAACTCCTACGAGCAGTACTTC. Translating it yields CASSSYRNSYEQYF.

The chain couples TRBV28 to TRBJ1-1; D gene ambiguous. With 6 bases removed from V and 0 bases from J, the gap between germline ends came to 11 bases. Germline values: CDR1 MDHEN, CDR2 SYDVKM. This CDR3 is built from 14 residues. CDR3 sequence: CASSGPRMNTEAFF. CDR3 nucleotides: TGTGCCAGCAGCGGACCGCGAATGAACACTGAAGCTTTCTTT. Looking up the rest from reference TRBV28 and TRBJ1-1 gives the full variable domain: DVKVTQSSRYLVKRTGEKVFLECVQDMDHENMFWYRQDPGLGLRLIYFSYDVKMKEKGDIPEGYSVSREKKERFSLILESASTNQTSMYLCASSGPRMNTEAFFGQGTRLTVV.

V gene TRBV19 combines with J gene TRBJ2-1; 9 bases are shared with TRBD2. Trimming at V came to 5 bases and at J to 6 bases, leaving 5 bases not matched to a gene. Looked up from germline, CDR1 is LNHDA and CDR2 is SQIVND (reference sequence). This CDR3 has 14 amino acids. The CDR3, as DNA: TGTGCCAGTAGTGGCGGGAGGGCCGTCAATGAGCAGTTCTTC. The encoded protein is CASSGGRAVNEQFF.

The chain joins TRBV7-2 to TRBJ2-2, with unresolved D. V lost 4 bases to trimming and J lost 1 base, with 10 bases between them. Germline V gene lookup returns CDR1 SGHTA and CDR2 FQGNSA. The CDR3 spans 15 residues. The CDR3: CASSWRPKNTGELFF. The CDR3 DNA follows: TGTGCCAGCAGCTGGCGACCCAAGAACACCGGGGAGCTGTTTTTT.

The chain recombines TRBV7-9 with TRBJ1-3, with TRBD1 identical over 7 bases. The CDR3 is 15 amino acids. The germline gives CDR1 SEHNR, CDR2 FQNEAQ (reference sequence). V lost 5 bases and J lost 7; bases outside the gene matches: 11. In DNA form, the CDR3 reads TGTGCCAGCAGCAGCGGTACAGGGGCCCGGAACACCATATATTTT. Translating gives CASSSGTGARNTIYF.

The chain employs TRBV7-2 and TRBJ2-7, with 8 positions matching TRBD2. J was trimmed by 4 bases and V by 0 bases; bases with no gene match: 8. This CDR3 contains 16 residues. Germline CDR1 reads SGHTA; CDR2 reads FQGNSA. The CDR3 region is CASSLARGASRYEQYF. For the CDR3, the DNA is TGTGCCAGCAGCTTAGCGCGGGGGGCTTCGCGGTACGAGCAGTACTTC.

This CDR3 reads CASSSGTGGFYEQYF. CDR3 sequence (DNA): TGCGCCAGCAGCTCAGGGACAGGGGGCTTTTACGAGCAGTACTTC. The chain employs TRBV5-1 and TRBJ2-7; 12 bases match TRBD1. Per the germline V gene, CDR1 is SGHRS and CDR2 is YFSETQ. J lost 4 bases, V lost 3 bases, and 5 bases had no gene match. This CDR3 is 15 amino acids long.

The rearrangement uses TRBV29-1 and TRBJ1-1; 7 bases are shared with TRBD1. J was trimmed by 3 bases and V by 6 bases; bases with no gene match: 7. The CDR3 covers 13 residues. Per the germline V gene, CDR1 is SQVTM and CDR2 is ANQGSEA. For the CDR3, the DNA is TGCAGCGTCGACAGGGAACTTGACACTGAAGCTTTCTTT. Amino acids: CSVDRELDTEAFF.

The rearrangement links TRBV18 to TRBJ1-2; D is possibly TRBD1 (5 bases). This CDR3 is built from 13 residues. In germline, CDR1 is KGHSH, CDR2 LQKENI. Trimming stripped 2 bases from V and 5 bases from J, with 9 bases between. The DNA of the CDR3 is TGTGCCAGCTCACCAGGGGACCGGTATGGCTACACCTTC. It translates to CASSPGDRYGYTF.